Below are 20 T cell receptor beta chains sequenced from a single sample in a study of blood T cell repertoires in COVID-19. Only in-frame clones appear in the TCRdb table, and some are missing; sequencing was by immunoSEQ multiplex PCR. The sample has about 87,000 clones; about 83% are singletons. The specimen sequenced was peripheral blood. Every receptor here comes from an older woman with acute or convalescent COVID-19.

The chain joins TRBV28 to TRBJ2-1, with a possible D match to TRBD2 (6 bases). Germline assignment: CDR1 MDHEN and CDR2 SYDVKM. The CDR3 contains 12 residues. The germline V and J ends were trimmed by 2 bases and 8 bases, with 7 bases remaining between them. This CDR3 reads CASSLASDEQFF. CDR3 coding DNA: TGTGCCAGCAGTTTAGCTAGCGATGAGCAGTTCTTC.

The chain combines TRBV9 with TRBJ2-1; D uncertain. CDR1 SGDLS and CDR2 YYNGEE come from the germline V gene. CDR3 length: 14 residues. The V end lost 1 base, the J end lost 6 bases, and 11 bases lay between the germline ends. The CDR3 loop reads CASSVMQAFNEQFF. The CDR3 nucleotides are TGTGCCAGCAGCGTAATGCAGGCTTTCAATGAGCAGTTCTTC.

The chain combines TRBV7-2 with TRBJ1-1; D gene ambiguous. The germline V and J ends were trimmed by 3 bases and 6 bases, with 8 bases remaining between them. Germline V gene sequence: CDR1 SGHTA, CDR2 FQGNSA. The CDR3 covers 12 residues. CDR3 protein: CASSLALAEAFF. As DNA, the CDR3 is TGTGCCAGCAGCTTGGCTTTGGCTGAAGCTTTCTTT.

The sample holds a few counts of this clone. The rearrangement links TRBV28 to TRBJ1-1, with D unresolved. CDR1 is MDHEN, CDR2 SYDVKM, per germline. Trimming pared 6 bases from V and 3 bases from J, leaving 5 bases between. This CDR3 is built from 11 residues. CDR3 DNA: TGTGCCAGCAGCATTGACACTGAAGCTTTCTTT. Protein product: CASSIDTEAFF.

The chain carries TRBV18 and TRBJ2-7; possible D gene TRBD2, 6 bases. V lost 0 bases and J 6 bases, leaving 18 bases between the germline ends. Germline CDR1 is KGHSH and CDR2 is LQKENI. The CDR3 has 16 residues. CDR3 DNA sequence: TGTGCCAGCTCACCACCCCTCGGGGGTTCGGCGTCCGAGCAGTACTTC. This codes for CASSPPLGGSASEQYF.

This clone has only a few counts. The genes are TRBV11-3 and TRBJ2-2; no firm D call. Germline loops: CDR1 SGHNT, CDR2 YENEEA. Trimming took 6 bases from V and 3 from J, leaving 8 bases between them. This CDR3 is built from 13 residues. The CDR3: CASRPRYTGELFF. The CDR3 bases are TGTGCCAGCAGGCCGAGGTACACCGGGGAGCTGTTTTTT.

The rearrangement uses TRBV11-2 and TRBJ1-3, with 8 bases identical to TRBD1. The trim removed 0 bases at V and 3 bases at J, leaving 7 bases unmatched. CDR3 size: 17 residues. Germline V gene sequence: CDR1 SGHAT, CDR2 FQNNGV. CDR3 sequence reads: CASSLDNRGLYGNTIYF. The CDR3 DNA sequence: TGTGCCAGCAGCTTAGATAACAGGGGGTTGTATGGAAACACCATATATTTT.

This chain joins TRBV3-1 (or the pseudogene TRBV3-2) and TRBJ1-5; D uncertain. The V gene lost 0 bases and the J gene lost 6 bases, with 3 bases spanning the gap. Germline V gene sequence: CDR1 LGHDT, CDR2 YNNKEL (reference sequence). The CDR3 extends over 12 amino acids. CDR3 DNA sequence: TGTGCCAGCAGCCAAGACGGTCAGCCCCAGCATTTT. Amino acid sequence: CASSQDGQPQHF.

The CDR3 nucleotides read TGTGCCAGCAGCCCAAGACAGGGAGGAGAGACCCAGTACTTC. It yields the protein CASSPRQGGETQYF. The chain is built from TRBV7-3 and TRBJ2-5, with D possibly being TRBD1 (7 bases). The CDR3 covers 14 residues. Germline loops: CDR1 SGHTA, CDR2 FQGTGA. The V end lost 5 bases, the J end lost 4 bases, and 14 bases lay between the germline ends.

This clone is a singleton in its sample. The rearrangement joins TRBV18 to TRBJ2-2, with D perhaps TRBD2 (5 bases). This CDR3 is built from 16 residues. Germline assignment: CDR1 KGHSH and CDR2 LQKENI. Deletions cut 0 bases from V and 4 bases from J, with 12 bases between. The CDR3 DNA sequence: TGTGCCAGCTCACCACCAGGGAGTCTTATCACCGGGGAGCTGTTTTTT. Translating gives CASSPPGSLITGELFF.

The CDR3 protein is CAINLQQGTEAFF. CDR3 DNA sequence: TGTGCCATCAATCTTCAACAGGGAACTGAAGCTTTCTTT. The rearrangement uses TRBV28 and TRBJ1-1; possible D gene TRBD1, 6 bases. CDR3 length equals 13 residues. Germline V gives CDR1 MDHEN, CDR2 SYDVKM. The V gene lost 10 bases and the J gene lost 5 bases, with 17 bases spanning the gap.

The CDR3 sequence is CASSQDRSRGAFF. CDR3 nucleotides: TGTGCCAGCAGCCAAGATAGGTCTCGAGGAGCTTTCTTT. This chain uses TRBV14 with TRBJ1-1; the D is unclear. V was clipped by 0 bases and J by 10 bases, with 12 bases between them. The germline gives CDR1 SGHDN, CDR2 FVKESK. This CDR3 region has 13 residues.

V and J are TRBV2 and TRBJ2-2, with D maybe TRBD1 (7 bases). Per germline, CDR1 SNHLY and CDR2 FYNNEI. Trimming left V 8 bases short and J 7 bases short, with 17 bases between. This CDR3 region has 14 residues. The CDR3 DNA sequence: TGTGCCAGCGCCGACCCAGGGGGGAACGGGGAGCTGTTTTTT. Residues: CASADPGGNGELFF.

The chain couples TRBV20-1 to TRBJ1-5; 11 bases match TRBD1. The V and J ends lost 3 bases and 0 bases, in that order; junction bases with no gene match: 4. Germline loops: CDR1 DFQATT, CDR2 SNEGSKA (reference sequence). CDR3 length: 16 residues. CDR3 DNA: TGCAGTGCTAGTTCCGGGACAGGGGGTAGCAATCAGCCCCAGCATTTT. This gives the protein CSASSGTGGSNQPQHF.

The rearrangement joins TRBV30 to TRBJ1-1; 10 nucleotides align to TRBD1. This CDR3 spans 16 amino acids. Germline CDR1 GTSNPN, CDR2 SVGIG (reference sequence). The J segment lost 1 base and the V segment lost 2 bases, leaving 7 bases of the junction unmatched. The CDR3 nucleotides read TGTGCCTGGAGTCTCCTCGGGACAGGGGCGAACACTGAAGCTTTCTTT. Its translation is CAWSLLGTGANTEAFF.

The rearrangement uses TRBV2 and TRBJ1-5; 8 bases are shared with TRBD1. Germline CDR1 reads SNHLY; CDR2 reads FYNNEI. V dropped 6 bases and J dropped 5; count of bases not matched to a gene: 9. The CDR3 runs 15 residues. CDR3 loop: CASSPRTGRYQPQHF. CDR3 DNA sequence: TGTGCCAGCAGCCCCCGGACAGGGCGCTATCAGCCCCAGCATTTT.

V gene TRBV5-8 combines with J gene TRBJ2-3, with TRBD1 matching 8 bases. V shed 6 bases and J 6 bases; nucleotides not matched to a gene: 9. Germline V gene data show CDR1 as SGHTS and CDR2 as YDEGEE. The CDR3 sequence is 14 residues long. The CDR3 region has the DNA TGTGCCAGCACACAGACAGGGGTATCGGATACGCAGTATTTT. As protein: CASTQTGVSDTQYF.

The chain couples TRBV10-3 to TRBJ1-6; no clear D gene. Germline V gene lookup returns CDR1 ENHRY and CDR2 SYGVKD. The CDR3 runs 13 residues. V was cut by 2 bases and J by 7 bases, with 6 bases left in between. This CDR3 reads CAISEIGNSPLHF. CDR3 nucleotides: TGTGCCATCAGTGAGATTGGCAATTCACCCCTCCACTTT.

The rearrangement links TRBV4-1 to TRBJ1-5; the D is unclear. In germline, CDR1 is MGHRA, CDR2 YSYEKL. Trimming took 1 base from V and 1 from J, leaving 11 bases between them. CDR3 length: 16 amino acids. CDR3: CASSQVTSASNQPQHF. CDR3 bases: TGCGCCAGCAGCCAAGTGACCTCAGCGAGCAATCAGCCCCAGCATTTT.

V usage is TRBV2 and J usage is TRBJ2-3, with 10 bases that match TRBD1. Germline CDR1 is SNHLY and CDR2 is FYNNEI. The V gene end was trimmed by 7 bases and the J gene end by 5 bases; junction bases not matched to a gene: 9. This CDR3 contains 15 residues. In nucleotides, the CDR3 is TGTGCCAGCACCAACTTCGGGACAGGGGAAGATACGCAGTATTTT. This sequence encodes CASTNFGTGEDTQYF.